A selection of T cell receptor beta chains follows, all from one sample in a study of cytomegalovirus exposure and HLA in healthy donors. TCRdb keeps only in-frame clones here, not all; method: immunoSEQ multiplex PCR. The sample lists around 210,000 clones, around 84% occurring once. The sample taken for sequencing was PBMCs. These receptors came from a girl aged 2 to 10 in good health and CMV-seronegative. CDR3s include the opening cysteine and the closing phenylalanine or tryptophan. Fields, in order: CDR3 length, V gene, clone size, D gene, J gene, CDR3 DNA, CDR3 protein. A D gene is named only where the DNA matches it firmly. Clone size is stated in some rows and not others, as once, few, many or a class when expanded.

>17|TRBV5-1|once|TRBD2|TRBJ2-7
TGCGCCAGCAGCTTGGTGAGTGCGGGGGGCAGCTCCTACGAGCAGTACTTC
CASSLVSAGGSSYEQYF
>14|TRBV5-1|.|.|TRBJ1-5
TGCGCCAGCAGCTTGGCGGGGGGCGGGCAGCCCCAGCATTTT
CASSLAGGGQPQHF
>17|TRBV5-1|.|.|TRBJ1-1
TGCGCCAGCAGCTTGTCTGAACTTGGACTACGGAACACTGAAGCTTTCTTT
CASSLSELGLRNTEAFF
>14|TRBV29-1|.|.|TRBJ2-1
TGCAGCGTCCGGCGGGCTAGCCAAAGCAATGAGCAGTTCTTC
CSVRRASQSNEQFF
>17|TRBV5-4|few|TRBD1|TRBJ1-1
TGTGCCAGCAGCTCCCGTACAGGGGTTGGGGCGAACACTGAAGCTTTCTTT
CASSSRTGVGANTEAFF
>14|TRBV6-5|few|TRBD1|TRBJ1-1
TGTGCCAGCAGGCGGACAGGAGAAAACACTGAAGCTTTCTTT
CASRRTGENTEAFF
>16|TRBV27|.|.|TRBJ1-4
TGTGCCAGCAGTTTGACAGGCAGCCCAACTAATGAAAAACTGTTTTTT
CASSLTGSPTNEKLFF
>14|TRBV11-2|.|.|TRBJ1-2
TGTGCCAGCAGCTTAGGGGGCAGGGACTTTGGCTACACCTTC
CASSLGGRDFGYTF
>10|TRBV20-1|.|.|TRBJ2-1
TGCAGTGCCGAACTAGCCCCGCAGTTCTTC
CSAELAPQFF
>17|TRBV4-1|.|.|TRBJ2-1
TGCGCCAGCAGCCCCTTCACTAGGTTGGGCTCCTACAATGAGCAGTTCTTC
CASSPFTRLGSYNEQFF
>15|TRBV5-4|.|TRBD2|TRBJ2-1
TGTGCCAGCAGCTACGGACTAGCGGGATTTCTTGAGCAGTTCTTC
CASSYGLAGFLEQFF
>16|TRBV5-4|.|.|TRBJ2-7
TGTGCCAGCAGCACCCCATCGAAAGGGGTGGGCTACGAGCAGTACTTC
CASSTPSKGVGYEQYF
>14|TRBV6-1|.|.|TRBJ1-5
TGTGCCAGCAGTGAAGGACAGCCCAATCAGCCCCAGCATTTT
CASSEGQPNQPQHF
>14|TRBV6-1|.|.|TRBJ1-2
TGTGCCAGCAGCCCCGGAGGTACGGGCTATGGCTACACCTTC
CASSPGGTGYGYTF
>14|TRBV6-1|.|.|TRBJ2-1
TGTGCCAGCAGTACTTCCCCGAACTACAATGAGCAATTCTTC
CASSTSPNYNEQFF
>17|TRBV5-1|.|TRBD1|TRBJ1-1
TGCGCCAGCAGCTTAGTAGAGACAGGGGCCTTGAACACTGAAGCTTTCTTT
CASSLVETGALNTEAFF
>13|TRBV10-2|few|.|TRBJ1-1
TGCGCCAGCAGTAAGGACACCAACACTGAAGCTTTCTTT
CASSKDTNTEAFF
>16|TRBV18|.|TRBD1|TRBJ2-7
TGTGCCAGCTCACCACGGGGCGGGACAGGGACTTACGAGCAGTACTTC
CASSPRGGTGTYEQYF
>16|TRBV11-2|.|TRBD2|TRBJ2-1
TGTGCCAGCAGCTTGGGGGCTAGCGGGAGAGGGAATGAGCAGTTCTTC
CASSLGASGRGNEQFF
>12|TRBV7-2|.|TRBD2|TRBJ2-5
TGTGCCAGCAGTTCACTAGCGGAGACCCAGTACTTC
CASSSLAETQYF
>14|TRBV6-5|.|.|TRBJ2-5
TGTGCCAGCAGTTACTCGAACAGGGTAGAGACCCAGTACTTC
CASSYSNRVETQYF